This TCR beta chain appears in the sequencing data of a study of PD-1 blockade in mismatch repair-deficient tumors. About the study: Patients had about 13 mismatch repair-deficient cancer types and were previously treated and progressing.

TCRs were sequenced from a few patients responding to pembrolizumab. J was trimmed by 2 bases and V by 4 bases; bases with no gene match: 9. This CDR3 comprises 17 residues. The germline CDR1 and CDR2 sequences are SGDLS and YYNGEE. The protocol was immunoSEQ multiplex PCR, while the TCRdb copy is restricted to in-frame clones and leaves out a portion. The table records some 48,000 clones, over 60% of them present only once. The chain combines TRBV9 with TRBJ2-7, with 13 bases that match TRBD2. The sample consisted of PBMCs, taken before pembrolizumab treatment. This clonotype was sampled from an adult with mismatch repair-deficient cancer. CDR3 residues: CASSPTSGRVSPYEQYF. The CDR3 DNA reads TGTGCCAGCAGCCCCACTAGCGGGAGGGTTTCCCCCTACGAGCAGTACTTC.